This TCR beta chain was sequenced in a study of T-cell reconstitution after alpha-beta-depleted transplantation in children. General study points: The main origin of T-cell counts and diversity one year after transplant was newly produced T cells.

Germline values: CDR1 SGHRS, CDR2 YFSETQ. V dropped 4 bases and J dropped 0 bases, with 15 bases sitting between them. CDR3 size: 16 residues. This clonotype was observed many times. Its antigen remains unknown. It was with unique molecular identifiers that the TCRbeta library was prepared. TCRdb re-called the PCR reads with MiXCR, one entry per CDR3 protein. The sample yields approximately 400,000 distinct CDR3 sequences, 15% to 20% seen once. The J gene is TRBJ2-3, the V gene TRBV5-1; TRBD1 might be the D (6 bases). The sample was PBMCs, mostly from graft donor cells, taken 360 days after TCRalphabeta/CD19-depleted stem cell transplant. The source of this sequence is a boy under three years old who had a stem cell transplant for Wiskott-Aldrich syndrome, so the T cells may come from the graft donor. CDR3 loop: CASSPRYRESTDTQYF. The DNA of the CDR3 is TGCGCCAGCAGCCCAAGATACAGGGAGAGCACAGATACGCAGTATTTT.